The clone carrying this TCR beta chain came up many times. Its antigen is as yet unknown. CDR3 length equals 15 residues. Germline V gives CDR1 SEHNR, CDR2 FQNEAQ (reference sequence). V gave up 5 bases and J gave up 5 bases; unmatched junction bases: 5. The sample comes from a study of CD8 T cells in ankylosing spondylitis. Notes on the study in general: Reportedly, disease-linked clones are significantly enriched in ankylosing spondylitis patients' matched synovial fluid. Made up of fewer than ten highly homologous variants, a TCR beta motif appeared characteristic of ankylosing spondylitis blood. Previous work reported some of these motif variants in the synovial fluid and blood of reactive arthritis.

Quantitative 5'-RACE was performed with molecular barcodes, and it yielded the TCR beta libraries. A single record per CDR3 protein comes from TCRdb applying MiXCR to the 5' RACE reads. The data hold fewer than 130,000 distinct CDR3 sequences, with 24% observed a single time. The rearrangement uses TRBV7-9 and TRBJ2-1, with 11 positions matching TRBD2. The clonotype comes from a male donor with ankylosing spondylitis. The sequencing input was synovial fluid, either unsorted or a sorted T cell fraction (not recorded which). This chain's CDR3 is CASSPLTSGNNEQFF. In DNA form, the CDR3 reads TGTGCCAGCAGCCCCTTGACTAGCGGGAACAATGAGCAGTTCTTC.